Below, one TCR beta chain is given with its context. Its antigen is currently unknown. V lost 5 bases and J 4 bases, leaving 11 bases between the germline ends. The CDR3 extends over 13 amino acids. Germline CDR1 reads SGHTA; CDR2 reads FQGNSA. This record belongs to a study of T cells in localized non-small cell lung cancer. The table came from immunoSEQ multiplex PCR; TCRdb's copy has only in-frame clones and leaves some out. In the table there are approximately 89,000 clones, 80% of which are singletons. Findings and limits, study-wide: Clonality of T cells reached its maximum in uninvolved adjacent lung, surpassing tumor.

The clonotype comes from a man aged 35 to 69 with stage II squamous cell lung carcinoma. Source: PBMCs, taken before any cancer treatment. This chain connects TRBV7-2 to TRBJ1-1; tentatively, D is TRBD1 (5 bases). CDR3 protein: CASSLQGSTEAFF. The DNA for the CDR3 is TGTGCCAGCAGCCTCCAGGGAAGCACTGAAGCTTTCTTT. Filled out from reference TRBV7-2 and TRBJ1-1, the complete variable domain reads GAGVSQSPSNKVTEKGKDVELRCDPISGHTALYWYRQSLGQGLEFLIYFQGNSAPDKSGLPSDRFSAERTGGSVSTLTIQRTQQEDSAVYLCASSLQGSTEAFFGQGTRLTVV.